Presented here are 13 T cell receptor beta chains from one specimen sequenced in a study of T cell responses to AZD1222 COVID-19 vaccine. Libraries were prepared by immunoSEQ multiplex PCR; TCRdb keeps only in-frame clonotypes and omits some of them. The sample lists around 130,000 clones, around 84% occurring once. Sequencing was performed on peripheral blood, taken on day 0 of AZD1222 vaccination. Source of these receptors: an adult in good health.

This clone was found a few times. The J gene is TRBJ1-2, the V gene TRBV30; TRBD1 might be the D (5 bases). Trimming removed 3 bases from V and 6 bases from J, with 20 bases in between. The length of the CDR3 is 15 residues. The germline gives CDR1 GTSNPN, CDR2 SVGIG (reference sequence). The CDR3 bases are TGTGCCTGGAGCCGGGGCAGGTCGGGGATCCATGGCTACACCTTC. Translating gives CAWSRGRSGIHGYTF.

The chain joins TRBV6-5 to TRBJ1-2; no reliable D call. This CDR3 contains 15 residues. Germline V gives CDR1 MNHEY, CDR2 SVGAGI. The V end was cut by 6 bases, the J end by 0 bases, with 14 bases between. CDR3: CASRPRVSSNYGYTF. CDR3 in DNA: TGTGCCAGCAGGCCACGGGTCTCCTCTAACTATGGCTACACCTTC.

The V call is TRBV5-4, the J call TRBJ2-3; perhaps TRBD1 as D (6 bases). Germline V gives CDR1 SGHNT, CDR2 YYREEE (reference sequence). This CDR3 is built from 16 residues. V was clipped by 1 base and J by 2 bases, with 14 bases between them. CDR3 nucleotides: TGTGCCAGCAGCTTGAGAGTGGGGGCCAACACAGATACGCAGTATTTT. Its protein product is CASSLRVGANTDTQYF.

The CDR3 DNA is TGTGCCAGCAGCTTATCTAGCGGGAGTGGGACAGATACGCAGTATTTT. Translation: CASSLSSGSGTDTQYF. The rearrangement uses TRBV13 and TRBJ2-3; 10 bases fit TRBD2. Germline lookup yields CDR1 PRHDT and CDR2 FYEKMQ (reference sequence). With 2 bases clipped from V and 3 bases from J, the junction kept 5 bases outside the gene matches. There are 16 residues in the CDR3.

This clone came up once. The V gene is TRBV27, the J gene TRBJ2-5; D ambiguous. CDR3 length: 13 amino acids. V lost 3 bases to trimming and J lost 1 base, with 6 bases between them. CDR1 and CDR2 (germline): MNHEY, SMNVEV (reference sequence). DNA for the CDR3: TGTGCCAGCAGTTTTCGGACCCAAGAGACCCAGTACTTC. It translates to CASSFRTQETQYF.

This clone showed up just once. This chain joins TRBV7-9 and TRBJ1-1; D is uncertain. The germline V gene encodes CDR1 SEHNR and CDR2 FQNEAQ (reference sequence). The ends were cut back, 5 bases at V and 10 bases at J, with 17 bases in the middle. The CDR3 covers 13 residues. DNA of the CDR3: TGTGCCAGCAGCCGAAATGCCGGGGAGGTAGCTTTCTTT. The encoded protein is CASSRNAGEVAFF.

This clone was detected only once. The J gene is TRBJ2-1, the V gene TRBV24-1; D is possibly TRBD1 or TRBD2 (5 bases each). Germline V gene sequence: CDR1 KGHDR, CDR2 SFDVKD. The CDR3 loop spans 15 amino acids. V dropped 6 bases and J dropped 5 bases, with 16 bases sitting between them. CDR3: CATSLGAGLHNEQFF. CDR3 DNA sequence: TGTGCCACCAGTTTAGGGGCTGGACTTCACAATGAGCAGTTCTTC.

This clone came up a few times. This sequence joins TRBV27 and TRBJ2-1; D remains ambiguous. Germline CDR1 is MNHEY and CDR2 is SMNVEV (reference sequence). This CDR3 region has 13 residues. The germline V and J ends were trimmed by 0 bases and 9 bases, with 9 bases remaining between them. The CDR3 is CASSLSPQTEQFF. CDR3 in DNA: TGTGCCAGCAGTTTATCGCCTCAGACTGAGCAGTTCTTC.

The chain has TRBV5-1 and TRBJ1-6; TRBD1 matches 7 bases. CDR1 and CDR2 (germline): SGHRS, YFSETQ. The CDR3 spans 15 residues. After removal of 5 bases from V and 9 bases from J, the junction contained 11 bases not matched to a gene. CDR3 region: CASRPPGTEFSPLHF. CDR3 nucleotide sequence: TGCGCCAGCAGACCACCGGGGACAGAATTTTCACCCCTCCACTTT.

V is TRBV3-1 (or the pseudogene TRBV3-2) and J is TRBJ1-5, with TRBD1 matching over 9 bases. The CDR3 is 16 amino acids. Trimming cost V 2 bases and J 3 bases; bases outside gene matches: 5. The germline CDR1 and CDR2 sequences are LGHDT and YNNKEL (reference sequence). The CDR3 DNA is TGTGCCAGCAGCCAAACGGGACAGGGCAACAATCAGCCCCAGCATTTT. Protein sequence: CASSQTGQGNNQPQHF.

This clone was picked up one time. The DNA for the CDR3 is TGTGCCAGCAGCTTAGATATATACAATGAGCAGTTCTTC. Amino acids: CASSLDIYNEQFF. The chain couples TRBV7-9 to TRBJ2-1; D gene ambiguous. V was pared by 1 base and J by 4 bases, with 5 bases between. Germline V gene lookup returns CDR1 SEHNR and CDR2 FQNEAQ (reference sequence). This CDR3 spans 13 amino acids.

The rearrangement uses TRBV18 and TRBJ1-1, with D possibly matching TRBD1 (6 bases). The CDR3 is 15 residues long. Germline CDR1 KGHSH, CDR2 LQKENI. V lost 3 bases to trimming and J lost 4 bases, with 15 bases between them. Here the CDR3 DNA reads TGTGCCAGCTCACCGCAGGGGTACCGTGGCACTGAAGCTTTCTTT. This gives the protein CASSPQGYRGTEAFF.

The V and J genes are TRBV19 and TRBJ1-5; D ambiguous. Germline-derived CDR1 and CDR2 are LNHDA and SQIVND (reference sequence). V lost 3 bases and J 7 bases, leaving 19 bases between the germline ends. The CDR3 is 16 amino acids. CDR3 in DNA: TGTGCCAGTAGTATGGGTGAGCTTTGGGCCGGGCAGCCCCAGCATTTT. Its protein is CASSMGELWAGQPQHF.